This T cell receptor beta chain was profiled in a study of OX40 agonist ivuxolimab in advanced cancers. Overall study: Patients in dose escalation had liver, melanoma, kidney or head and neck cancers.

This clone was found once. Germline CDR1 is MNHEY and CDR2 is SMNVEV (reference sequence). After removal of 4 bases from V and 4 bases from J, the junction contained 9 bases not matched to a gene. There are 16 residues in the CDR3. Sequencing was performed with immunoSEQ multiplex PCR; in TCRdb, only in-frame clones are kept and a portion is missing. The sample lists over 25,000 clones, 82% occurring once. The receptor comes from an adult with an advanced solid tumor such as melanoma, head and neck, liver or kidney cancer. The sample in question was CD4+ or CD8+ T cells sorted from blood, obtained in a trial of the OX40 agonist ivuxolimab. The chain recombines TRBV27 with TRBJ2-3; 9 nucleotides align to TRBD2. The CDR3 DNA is TGTGCCAGCAGTTCTTTTGCGGGGGGGCCCCCAGATACGCAGTATTTT. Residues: CASSSFAGGPPDTQYF.